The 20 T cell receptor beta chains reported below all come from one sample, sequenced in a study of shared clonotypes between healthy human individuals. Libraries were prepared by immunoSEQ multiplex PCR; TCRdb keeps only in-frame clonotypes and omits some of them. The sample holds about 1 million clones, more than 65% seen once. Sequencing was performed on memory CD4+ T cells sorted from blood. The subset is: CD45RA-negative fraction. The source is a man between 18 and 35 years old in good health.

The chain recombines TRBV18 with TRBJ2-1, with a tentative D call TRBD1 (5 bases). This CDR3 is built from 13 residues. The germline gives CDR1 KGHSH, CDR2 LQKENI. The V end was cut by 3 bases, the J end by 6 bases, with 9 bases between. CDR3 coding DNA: TGTGCCAGCTCACCCCGAGACAGCAATGAGCAGTTCTTC. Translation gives CASSPRDSNEQFF.

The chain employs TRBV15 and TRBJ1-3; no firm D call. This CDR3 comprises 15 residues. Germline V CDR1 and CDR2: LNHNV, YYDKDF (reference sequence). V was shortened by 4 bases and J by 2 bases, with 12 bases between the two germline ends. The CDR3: CATSTDVGAGNTIYF. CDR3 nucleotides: TGTGCCACCAGCACCGACGTTGGGGCTGGAAACACCATATATTTT.

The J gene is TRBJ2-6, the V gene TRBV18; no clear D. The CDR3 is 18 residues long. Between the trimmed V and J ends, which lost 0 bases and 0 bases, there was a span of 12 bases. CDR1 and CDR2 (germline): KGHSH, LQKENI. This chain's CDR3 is CASSPPSGLSSGANVLTF. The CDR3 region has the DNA TGTGCCAGCTCACCACCGTCAGGCTTGAGCTCTGGGGCCAACGTCCTGACTTTC. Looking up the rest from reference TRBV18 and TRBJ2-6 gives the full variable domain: NAGVMQNPRHLVRRRGQEARLRCSPMKGHSHVYWYRQLPEEGLKFMVYLQKENIIDESGMPKERFSAEFPKEGPSILRIQQVVRGDSAAYFCASSPPSGLSSGANVLTFGAGSRLTVL.

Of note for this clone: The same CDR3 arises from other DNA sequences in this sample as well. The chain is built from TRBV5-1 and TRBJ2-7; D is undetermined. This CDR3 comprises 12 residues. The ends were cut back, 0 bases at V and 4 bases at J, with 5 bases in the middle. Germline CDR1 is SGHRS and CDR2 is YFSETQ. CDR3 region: CASSLERYEQYF. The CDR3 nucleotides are TGCGCCAGCAGCTTGGAGAGATACGAGCAGTACTTC.

CDR3 in DNA: TGTGCCAGCAGTGATCGGTCTAACTATGGCTACACCTTC. Translated, it gives CASSDRSNYGYTF. The chain links TRBV25-1 to TRBJ1-2; no definite D call. Trimming took 3 bases from V and 0 from J, leaving 5 bases between them. In germline, CDR1 is MGHDK, CDR2 SYGVNS. The CDR3 is made up of 13 amino acids.

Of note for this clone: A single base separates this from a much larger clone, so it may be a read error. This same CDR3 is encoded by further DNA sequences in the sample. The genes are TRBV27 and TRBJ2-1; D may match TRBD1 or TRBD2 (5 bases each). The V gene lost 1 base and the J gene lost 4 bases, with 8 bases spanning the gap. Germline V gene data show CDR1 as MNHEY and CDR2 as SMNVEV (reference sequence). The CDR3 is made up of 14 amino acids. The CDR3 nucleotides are TGTGCCAGCAGTTTATATGGGGGATACAATGAGCAGTTCTTC. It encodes CASSLYGGYNEQFF.

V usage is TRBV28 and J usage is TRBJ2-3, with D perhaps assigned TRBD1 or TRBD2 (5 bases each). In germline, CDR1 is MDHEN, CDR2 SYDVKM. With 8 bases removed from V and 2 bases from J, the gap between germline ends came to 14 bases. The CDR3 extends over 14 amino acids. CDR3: CASEGTGYTDTQYF. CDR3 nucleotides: TGTGCCAGCGAGGGGACGGGGTACACAGATACGCAGTATTTT.

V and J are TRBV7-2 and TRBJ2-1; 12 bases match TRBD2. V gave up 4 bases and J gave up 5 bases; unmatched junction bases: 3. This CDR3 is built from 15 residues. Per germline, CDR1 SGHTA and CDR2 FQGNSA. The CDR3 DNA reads TGTGCCAGCAGCTGGACTAGCGGGATCCACAATGAGCAGTTCTTC. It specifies CASSWTSGIHNEQFF.

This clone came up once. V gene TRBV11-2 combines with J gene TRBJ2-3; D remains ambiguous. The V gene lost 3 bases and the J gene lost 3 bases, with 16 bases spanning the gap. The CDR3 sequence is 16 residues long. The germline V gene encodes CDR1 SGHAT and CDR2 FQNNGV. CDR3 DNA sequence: TGTGCCAGCAGCTTCGACTTCGCGGCCCGGACAGATACGCAGTATTTT. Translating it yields CASSFDFAARTDTQYF. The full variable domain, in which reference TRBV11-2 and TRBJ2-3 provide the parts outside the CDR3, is EAGVAQSPRYKIIEKRQSVAFWCNPISGHATLYWYQQILGQGPKLLIQFQNNGVVDDSQLPKDRFSAERLKGVDSTLKIQPAKLEDSAVYLCASSFDFAARTDTQYFGPGTRLTVL.

In nucleotides, the CDR3 is TGTGCCAGCAGCTTAAACAGCGAAAAACTGTTTTTT. Its protein is CASSLNSEKLFF. This sequence joins TRBV7-8 and TRBJ1-4; D is unresolved. The CDR3 consists of 12 residues. The germline gives CDR1 SGHVS, CDR2 FQNEAQ. The V end was cut by 2 bases, the J end by 8 bases, with 6 bases between. Full variable domain (outside the CDR3, taken from reference TRBV7-8 and TRBJ1-4): GAGVSQSPRYKVAKRGQDVALRCDPISGHVSLFWYQQALGQGPEFLTYFQNEAQLDKSGLPSDRFFAERPEGSVSTLKIQRTQQEDSAVYLCASSLNSEKLFFGSGTQLSVL.

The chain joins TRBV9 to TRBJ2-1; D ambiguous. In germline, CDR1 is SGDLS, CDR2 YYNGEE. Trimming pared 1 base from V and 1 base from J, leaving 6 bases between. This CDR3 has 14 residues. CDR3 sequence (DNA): TGTGCCAGCAGCGTAACCGGGTCCTACAATGAGCAGTTCTTC. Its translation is CASSVTGSYNEQFF.

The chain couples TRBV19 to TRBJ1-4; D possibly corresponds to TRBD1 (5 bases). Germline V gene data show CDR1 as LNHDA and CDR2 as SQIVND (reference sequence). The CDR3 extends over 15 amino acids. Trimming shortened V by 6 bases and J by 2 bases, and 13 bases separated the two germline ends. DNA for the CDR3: TGTGCCAGTAGCCGGGTGAGGGGCACTAATGAAAAACTGTTTTTT. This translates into CASSRVRGTNEKLFF.

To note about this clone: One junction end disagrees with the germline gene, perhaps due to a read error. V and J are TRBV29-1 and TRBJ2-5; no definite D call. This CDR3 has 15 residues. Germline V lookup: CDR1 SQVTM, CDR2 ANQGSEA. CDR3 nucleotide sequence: TGCAGCGTTGGTGTAGGACCCGCGCTCCAACAGACCCAGTACTTC. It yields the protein CSVGVGPALQQTQYF. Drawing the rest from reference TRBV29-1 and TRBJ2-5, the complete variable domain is SAVISQKPSRDICQRGTSLTIQCQVDSQVTMMFWYRQQPGQSLTLIATANQGSEATYESGFVIDKFPISRPNLTFSTLTVSNMSPEDSSIYLCSVGVGPALQQTQYFGPGTRLLVL.

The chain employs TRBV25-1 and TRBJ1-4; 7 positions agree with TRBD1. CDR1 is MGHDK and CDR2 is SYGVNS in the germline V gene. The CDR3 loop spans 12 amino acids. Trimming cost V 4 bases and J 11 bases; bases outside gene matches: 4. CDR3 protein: CASSADRSKLFF. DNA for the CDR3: TGTGCCAGCAGTGCGGACAGGTCGAAACTGTTTTTT. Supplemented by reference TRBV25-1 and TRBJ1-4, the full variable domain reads EADIYQTPRYLVIGTGKKITLECSQTMGHDKMYWYQQDPGMELHLIHYSYGVNSTEKGDLSSESTVSRIRTEHFPLTLESARPSHTSQYLCASSADRSKLFFGSGTQLSVL.

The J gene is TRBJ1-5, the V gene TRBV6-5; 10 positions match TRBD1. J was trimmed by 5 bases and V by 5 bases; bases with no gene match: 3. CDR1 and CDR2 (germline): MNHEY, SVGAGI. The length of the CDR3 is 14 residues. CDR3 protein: CASSATGGYQPQHF. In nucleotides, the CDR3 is TGTGCCAGCAGTGCGACAGGGGGCTATCAGCCCCAGCATTTT.

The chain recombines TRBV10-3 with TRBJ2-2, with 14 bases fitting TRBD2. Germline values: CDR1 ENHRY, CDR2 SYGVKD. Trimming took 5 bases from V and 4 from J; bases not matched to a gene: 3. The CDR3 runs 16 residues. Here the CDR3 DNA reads TGTGCCATCAGTATTGGACTAGCGGGGGGCACCGGGGAGCTGTTTTTT. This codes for CAISIGLAGGTGELFF.

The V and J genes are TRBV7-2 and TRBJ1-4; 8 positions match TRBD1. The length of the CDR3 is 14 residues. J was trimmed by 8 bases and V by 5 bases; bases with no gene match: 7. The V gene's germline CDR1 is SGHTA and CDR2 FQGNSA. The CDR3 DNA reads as TGTGCCAGCAGCCCCGGGGGGGACAGGGAAAAACTGTTTTTT. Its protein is CASSPGGDREKLFF.

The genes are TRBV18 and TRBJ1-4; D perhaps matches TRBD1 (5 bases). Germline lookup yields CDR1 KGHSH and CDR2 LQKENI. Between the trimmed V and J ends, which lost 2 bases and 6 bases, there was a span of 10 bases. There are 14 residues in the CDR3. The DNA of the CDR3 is TGTGCCAGCTCACCAGGGGCTACAGATGAAAAACTGTTTTTT. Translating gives CASSPGATDEKLFF.

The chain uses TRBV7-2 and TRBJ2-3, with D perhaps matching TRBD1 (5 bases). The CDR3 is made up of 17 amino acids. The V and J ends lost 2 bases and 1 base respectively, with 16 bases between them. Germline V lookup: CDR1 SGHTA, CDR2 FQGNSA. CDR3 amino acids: CASSLRLQGDGTDTQYF. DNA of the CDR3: TGTGCCAGCAGCTTACGTCTGCAGGGTGATGGCACAGATACGCAGTATTTT.

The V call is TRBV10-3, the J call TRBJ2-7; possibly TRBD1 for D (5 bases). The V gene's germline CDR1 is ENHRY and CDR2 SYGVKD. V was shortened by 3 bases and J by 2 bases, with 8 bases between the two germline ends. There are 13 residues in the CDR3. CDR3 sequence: CAISDRTTYEQYF. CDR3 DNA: TGTGCCATCAGTGATAGGACAACCTACGAGCAGTACTTC.